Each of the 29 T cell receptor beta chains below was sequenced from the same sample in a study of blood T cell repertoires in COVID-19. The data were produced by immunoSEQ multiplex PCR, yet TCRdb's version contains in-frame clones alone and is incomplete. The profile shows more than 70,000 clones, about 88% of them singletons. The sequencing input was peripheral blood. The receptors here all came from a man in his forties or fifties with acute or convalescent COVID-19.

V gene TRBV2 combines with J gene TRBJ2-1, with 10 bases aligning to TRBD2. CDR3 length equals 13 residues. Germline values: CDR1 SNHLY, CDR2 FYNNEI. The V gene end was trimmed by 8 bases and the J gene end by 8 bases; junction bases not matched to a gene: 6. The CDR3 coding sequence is TGTGCCAGCGAGCGGGGGGGCCTCTATGAGCAGTTCTTC. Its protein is CASERGGLYEQFF. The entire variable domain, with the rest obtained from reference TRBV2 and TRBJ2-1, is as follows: EPEVTQTPSHQVTQMGQEVILRCVPISNHLYFYWYRQILGQKVEFLVSFYNNEISEKSEIFDDQFSVERPDGSNFTLKIRSTKLEDSAMYFCASERGGLYEQFFGPGTRLTVL.

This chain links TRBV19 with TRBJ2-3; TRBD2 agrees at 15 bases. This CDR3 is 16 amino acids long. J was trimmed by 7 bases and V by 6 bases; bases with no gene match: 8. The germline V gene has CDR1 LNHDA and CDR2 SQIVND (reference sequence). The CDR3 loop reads CASSRGTSGGLNTQYF. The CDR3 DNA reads TGTGCCAGTAGCAGAGGGACTAGCGGGGGGCTCAATACGCAGTATTTT.

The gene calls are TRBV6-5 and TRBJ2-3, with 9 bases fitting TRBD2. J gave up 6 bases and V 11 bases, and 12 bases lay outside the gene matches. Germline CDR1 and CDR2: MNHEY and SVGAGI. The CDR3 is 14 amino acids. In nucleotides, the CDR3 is TGTGCCGTTCGACCGGGACTAGCAGGGGATACGCAGTATTTT. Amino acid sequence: CAVRPGLAGDTQYF.

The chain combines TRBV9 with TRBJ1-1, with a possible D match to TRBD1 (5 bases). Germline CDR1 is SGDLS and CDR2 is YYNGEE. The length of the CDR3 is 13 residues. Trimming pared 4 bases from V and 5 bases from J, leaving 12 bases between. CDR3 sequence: CASSLPGETEAFF. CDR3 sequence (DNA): TGTGCCAGCAGCCTTCCGGGGGAGACTGAAGCTTTCTTT.

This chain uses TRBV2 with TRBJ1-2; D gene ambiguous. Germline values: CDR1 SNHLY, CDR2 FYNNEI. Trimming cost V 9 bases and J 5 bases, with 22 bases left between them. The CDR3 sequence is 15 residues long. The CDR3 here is CASYTREWELYGYTF. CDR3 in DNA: TGTGCCAGTTATACACGTGAGTGGGAGCTATATGGCTACACCTTC.

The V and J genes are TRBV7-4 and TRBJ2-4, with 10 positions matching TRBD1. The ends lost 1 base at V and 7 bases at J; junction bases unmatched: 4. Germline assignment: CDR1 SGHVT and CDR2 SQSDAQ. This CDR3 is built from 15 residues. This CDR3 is CASSLERQGANIQYF. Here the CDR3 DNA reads TGTGCCAGCAGCTTAGAGAGACAGGGGGCTAACATTCAGTACTTC.

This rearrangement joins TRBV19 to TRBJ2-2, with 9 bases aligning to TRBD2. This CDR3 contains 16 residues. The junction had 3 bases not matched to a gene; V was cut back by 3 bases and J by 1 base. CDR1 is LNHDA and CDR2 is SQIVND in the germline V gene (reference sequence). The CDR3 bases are TGTGCCAGTAGTATCAGTAGCGGGGGGAACACCGGGGAGCTGTTTTTT. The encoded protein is CASSISSGGNTGELFF.

CDR3: CASSLSTGMGNYGYTF. CDR3 bases: TGTGCCAGCAGTTTATCTACAGGGATGGGTAACTATGGCTACACCTTC. The rearrangement joins TRBV28 to TRBJ1-2; a possible D gene is TRBD1 (6 bases). The germline gives CDR1 MDHEN, CDR2 SYDVKM. CDR3 length: 16 residues. Trimming removed 1 base from V and 1 base from J, with 13 bases in between.

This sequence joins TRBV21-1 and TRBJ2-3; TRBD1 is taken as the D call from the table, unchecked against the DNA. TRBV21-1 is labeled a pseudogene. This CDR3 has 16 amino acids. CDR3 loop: CASSSRGGQDTDTQYF. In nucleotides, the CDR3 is TGTGCCAGCAGCTCTAGGGGGGGACAGGACACAGATACGCAGTATTTT.

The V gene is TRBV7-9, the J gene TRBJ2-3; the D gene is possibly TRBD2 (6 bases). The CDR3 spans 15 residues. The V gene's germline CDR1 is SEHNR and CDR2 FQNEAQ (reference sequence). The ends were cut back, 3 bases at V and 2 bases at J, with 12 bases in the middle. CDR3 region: CASSLGGPNTDTQYF. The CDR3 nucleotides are TGTGCCAGCAGCTTGGGAGGACCGAACACAGATACGCAGTATTTT.

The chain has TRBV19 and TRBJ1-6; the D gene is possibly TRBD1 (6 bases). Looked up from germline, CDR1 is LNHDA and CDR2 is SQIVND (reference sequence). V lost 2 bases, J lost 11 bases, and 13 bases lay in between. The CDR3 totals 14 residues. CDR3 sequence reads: CASSISTGPAPLHF. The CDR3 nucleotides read TGTGCCAGTAGTATATCCACAGGGCCGGCACCCCTCCACTTT.

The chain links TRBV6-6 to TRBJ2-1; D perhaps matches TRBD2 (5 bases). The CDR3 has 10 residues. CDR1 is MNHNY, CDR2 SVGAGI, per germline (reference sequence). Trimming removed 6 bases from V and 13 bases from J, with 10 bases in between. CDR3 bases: TGTGCCAGCAGCCTCGGGGTCCAGTTCTTC. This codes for CASSLGVQFF.

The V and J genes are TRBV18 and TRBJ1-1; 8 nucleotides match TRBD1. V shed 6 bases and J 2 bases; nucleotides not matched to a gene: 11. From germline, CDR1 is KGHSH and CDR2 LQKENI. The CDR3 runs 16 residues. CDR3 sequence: CASSQSRDRRNTEAFF. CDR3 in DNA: TGTGCCAGCTCGCAAAGCAGGGACAGGAGAAACACTGAAGCTTTCTTT.

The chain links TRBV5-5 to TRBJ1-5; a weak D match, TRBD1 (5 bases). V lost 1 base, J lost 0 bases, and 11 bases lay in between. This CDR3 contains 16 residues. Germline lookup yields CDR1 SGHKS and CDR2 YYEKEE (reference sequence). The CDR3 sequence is CASSLRVTASNQPQHF. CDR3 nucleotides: TGTGCCAGCAGCTTGAGGGTGACAGCTAGCAATCAGCCCCAGCATTTT.

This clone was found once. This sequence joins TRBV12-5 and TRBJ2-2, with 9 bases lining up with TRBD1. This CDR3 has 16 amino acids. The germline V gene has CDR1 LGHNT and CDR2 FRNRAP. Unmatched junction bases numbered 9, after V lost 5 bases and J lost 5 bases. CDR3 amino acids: CASGGGTGFLTGELFF. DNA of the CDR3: TGTGCTAGTGGTGGCGGGACAGGGTTCCTGACCGGGGAGCTGTTTTTT.

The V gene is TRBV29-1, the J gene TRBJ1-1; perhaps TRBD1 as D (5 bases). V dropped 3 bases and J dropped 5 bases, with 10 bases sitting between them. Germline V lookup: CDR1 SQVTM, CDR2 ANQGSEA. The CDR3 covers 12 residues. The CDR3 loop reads CSVEGGGTEAFF. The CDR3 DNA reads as TGCAGCGTTGAGGGGGGGGGAACTGAAGCTTTCTTT.

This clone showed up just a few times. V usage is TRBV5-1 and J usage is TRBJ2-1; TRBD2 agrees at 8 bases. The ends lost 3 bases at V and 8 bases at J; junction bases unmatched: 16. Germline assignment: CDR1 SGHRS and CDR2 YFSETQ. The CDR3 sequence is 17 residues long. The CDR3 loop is CASSSRTAGGVGDEQFF. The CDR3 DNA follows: TGCGCCAGCAGCTCCCGGACGGCGGGAGGCGTTGGCGATGAGCAGTTCTTC.

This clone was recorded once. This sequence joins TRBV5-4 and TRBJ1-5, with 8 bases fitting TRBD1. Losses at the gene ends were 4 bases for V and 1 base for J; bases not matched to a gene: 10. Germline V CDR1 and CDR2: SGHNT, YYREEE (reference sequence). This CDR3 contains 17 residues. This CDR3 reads CASSLGQEKGSNQPQHF. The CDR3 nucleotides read TGTGCCAGCAGCCTGGGACAGGAGAAGGGGAGCAATCAGCCCCAGCATTTT.

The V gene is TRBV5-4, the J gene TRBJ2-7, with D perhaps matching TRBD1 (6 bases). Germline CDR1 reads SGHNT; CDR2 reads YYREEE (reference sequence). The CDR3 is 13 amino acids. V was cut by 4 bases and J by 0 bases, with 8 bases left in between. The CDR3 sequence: CASSPTGSYEQYF. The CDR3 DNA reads TGTGCCAGCAGCCCGACAGGCTCCTACGAGCAGTACTTC.

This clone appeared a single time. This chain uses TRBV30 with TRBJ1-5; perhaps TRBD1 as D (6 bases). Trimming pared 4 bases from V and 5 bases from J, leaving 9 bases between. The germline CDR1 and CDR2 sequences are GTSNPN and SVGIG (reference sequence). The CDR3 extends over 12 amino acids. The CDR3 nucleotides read TGTGCCTGGACACAGGGTGATCAGCCCCAGCATTTT. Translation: CAWTQGDQPQHF.

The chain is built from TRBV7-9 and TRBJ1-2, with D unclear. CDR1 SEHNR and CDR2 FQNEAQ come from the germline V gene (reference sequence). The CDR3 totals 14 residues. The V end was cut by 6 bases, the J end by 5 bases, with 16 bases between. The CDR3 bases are TGTGCCAGCAGGAGCACGGGAGGCGGGTATGGCTACACCTTC. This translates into CASRSTGGGYGYTF.

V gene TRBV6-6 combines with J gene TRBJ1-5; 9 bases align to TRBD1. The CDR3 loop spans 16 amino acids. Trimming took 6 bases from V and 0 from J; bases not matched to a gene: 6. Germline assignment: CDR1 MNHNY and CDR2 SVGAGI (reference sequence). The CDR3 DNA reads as TGTGCCAGCAGGCCGGGACAGGGAGGTAGCAATCAGCCCCAGCATTTT. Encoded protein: CASRPGQGGSNQPQHF.

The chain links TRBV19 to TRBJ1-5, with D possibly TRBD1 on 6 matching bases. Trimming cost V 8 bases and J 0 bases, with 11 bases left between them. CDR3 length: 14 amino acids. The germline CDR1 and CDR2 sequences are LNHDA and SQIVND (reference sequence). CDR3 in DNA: TGTGCCAGTGAGGGACAAACTAGCAATCAGCCCCAGCATTTT. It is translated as CASEGQTSNQPQHF.

This CDR3 reads CASSVSGGDLETQYF. CDR3 coding DNA: TGTGCCAGCAGCGTTAGCGGGGGCGATTTAGAGACCCAGTACTTC. V usage is TRBV9 and J usage is TRBJ2-5; 9 nucleotides agree with TRBD2. V lost 2 bases to trimming and J lost 4 bases; unmatched junction nucleotides: 6. The CDR3 is made up of 15 amino acids. From germline, CDR1 is SGDLS and CDR2 YYNGEE.

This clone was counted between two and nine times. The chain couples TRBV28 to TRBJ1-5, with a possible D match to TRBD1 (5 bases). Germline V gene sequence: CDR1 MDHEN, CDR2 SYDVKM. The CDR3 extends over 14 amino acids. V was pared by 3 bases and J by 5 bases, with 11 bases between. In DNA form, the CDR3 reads TGTGCCAGCAGTTTGCCCGGGGGACATCAGCCCCAGCATTTT. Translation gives CASSLPGGHQPQHF.

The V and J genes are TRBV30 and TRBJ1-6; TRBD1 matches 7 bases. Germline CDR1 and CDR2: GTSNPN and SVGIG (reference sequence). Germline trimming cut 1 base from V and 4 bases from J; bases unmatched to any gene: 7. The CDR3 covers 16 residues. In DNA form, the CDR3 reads TGTGCCTGGAGTGGGGAGACAGGGCTTTATAATTCACCCCTCCACTTT. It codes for CAWSGETGLYNSPLHF. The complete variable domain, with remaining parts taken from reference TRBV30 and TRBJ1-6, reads SQTIHQWPATLVQPVGSPLSLECTVEGTSNPNLYWYRQAAGRGLQLLFYSVGIGQISSEVPQNLSASRPQDRQFILSSKKLLLSDSGFYLCAWSGETGLYNSPLHFGNGTRLTVT.

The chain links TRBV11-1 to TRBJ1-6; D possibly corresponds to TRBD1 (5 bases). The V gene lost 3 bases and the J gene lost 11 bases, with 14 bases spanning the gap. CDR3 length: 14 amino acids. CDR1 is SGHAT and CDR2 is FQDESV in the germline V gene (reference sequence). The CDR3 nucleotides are TGTGCCAGCAGCTTTGGGCAGGGCAGGGCACCCCTCCACTTT. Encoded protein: CASSFGQGRAPLHF.

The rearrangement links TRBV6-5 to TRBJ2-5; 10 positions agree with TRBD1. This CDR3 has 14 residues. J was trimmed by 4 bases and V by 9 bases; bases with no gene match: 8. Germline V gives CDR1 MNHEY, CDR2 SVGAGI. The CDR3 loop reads CASTTGQGRETQYF. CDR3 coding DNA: TGTGCCAGTACTACGGGACAGGGGCGAGAGACCCAGTACTTC.

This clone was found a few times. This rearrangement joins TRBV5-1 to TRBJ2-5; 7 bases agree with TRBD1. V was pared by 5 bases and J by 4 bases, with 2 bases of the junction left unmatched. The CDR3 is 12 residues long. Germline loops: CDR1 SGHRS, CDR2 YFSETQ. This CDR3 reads CASREGAETQYF. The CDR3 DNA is TGCGCCAGCAGAGAGGGGGCAGAGACCCAGTACTTC.